Below, 8 T cell receptor beta chains from the same sample are listed, as sequenced in a study of T cell responses to AZD1222 COVID-19 vaccine. Method: immunoSEQ multiplex PCR; TCRdb's copy keeps in-frame clones and lacks some. Here the sample spans 120,000 or so clones, approximately 91% being singletons. Material: peripheral blood, obtained on day 0 of AZD1222 vaccination. The source of these receptors is an adult in good health.

V gene TRBV5-3 combines with J gene TRBJ1-1; 9 positions match TRBD1. TRBV5-3 is placed among ORFs of uncertain function. V trimming: 4 bases; J trimming: 1 base; junction bases outside the gene matches: 14. The CDR3 covers 18 residues. CDR3: CARSPQTGGSSGNTEAFF. CDR3 in DNA: TGTGCCAGAAGCCCGCAGACAGGGGGGAGTTCTGGGAACACTGAAGCTTTCTTT.

The chain joins TRBV5-6 to TRBJ2-1; 8 bases agree with TRBD1. The CDR3 spans 14 residues. Germline assignment: CDR1 SGHDT and CDR2 YYEEEE. With V trimmed by 0 bases and J by 8 bases, 4 bases remained unmatched. The CDR3 DNA reads as TGTGCCAGCAGCTTGGACAGGGGGGCCCATGAGCAGTTCTTC. Translation gives CASSLDRGAHEQFF. Together with reference TRBV5-6 and TRBJ2-1, the CDR3 gives the full variable domain: DAGVTQSPTHLIKTRGQQVTLRCSPKSGHDTVSWYQQALGQGPQFIFQYYEEEERQRGNFPDRFSGHQFPNYSSELNVNALLLGDSALYLCASSLDRGAHEQFFGPGTRLTVL.

This rearrangement joins TRBV5-5 to TRBJ2-2, with TRBD2 matching over 7 bases. Germline V gene sequence: CDR1 SGHKS, CDR2 YYEKEE (reference sequence). V was pared by 6 bases and J by 3 bases, with 11 bases of the junction left unmatched. The CDR3 consists of 16 residues. CDR3 nucleotides: TGTGCCAGCATCGTCCCGAGCCTAGCGGACACCGGGGAGCTGTTTTTT. Its protein is CASIVPSLADTGELFF.

CDR3 sequence: CASTHIGGQAFF. Written as DNA, the CDR3 is TGTGCCAGCACCCATATAGGAGGGCAAGCTTTCTTT. The chain couples TRBV27 to TRBJ1-1; D is undetermined. This CDR3 is built from 12 residues. V lost 7 bases, J lost 9 bases, and 15 bases lay in between. CDR1 is MNHEY and CDR2 is SMNVEV in the germline V gene (reference sequence).

The gene calls are TRBV2 and TRBJ1-5; possible D gene TRBD1, 6 bases. Germline V gene sequence: CDR1 SNHLY, CDR2 FYNNEI. The CDR3 has 15 amino acids. V lost 2 bases and J lost 3, with 11 bases in between. The CDR3, as DNA: TGTGCCAGCAGTGAATTGGGGGCGACCAATCAGCCCCAGCATTTT. Translated: CASSELGATNQPQHF.

This chain links TRBV7-2 with TRBJ2-1; D is perhaps TRBD1 (6 bases). This CDR3 is built from 13 residues. The V gene lost 4 bases and the J gene lost 9 bases, with 13 bases spanning the gap. Germline V gene sequence: CDR1 SGHTA, CDR2 FQGNSA. This CDR3 is CASSSGTSIEQFF. In DNA, the CDR3 is TGTGCCAGCAGCTCCGGGACATCTATTGAGCAGTTCTTC. Full variable domain (outside the CDR3, taken from reference TRBV7-2 and TRBJ2-1): GAGVSQSPSNKVTEKGKDVELRCDPISGHTALYWYRQSLGQGLEFLIYFQGNSAPDKSGLPSDRFSAERTGGSVSTLTIQRTQQEDSAVYLCASSSGTSIEQFFGPGTRLTVL.

The chain's CDR3 is CASSLVLRPQHF. In nucleotides, the CDR3 is TGTGCCAGCAGCTTAGTGCTCAGGCCCCAGCATTTT. The rearrangement joins TRBV7-2 to TRBJ1-5; no definite D call. V gave up 1 base and J gave up 9 bases, with 7 bases separating them. The CDR3 has 12 amino acids. In germline, CDR1 is SGHTA, CDR2 FQGNSA.

The table lists this clone with a count of one. The chain couples TRBV3-1 (or the pseudogene TRBV3-2) to TRBJ1-1; tentative D call: TRBD1 (6 bases). CDR3 size: 14 residues. Trimming pared 1 base from V and 5 bases from J, leaving 11 bases between. From germline, CDR1 is LGHDT and CDR2 YNNKEL (reference sequence). The CDR3 nucleotides are TGTGCCAGCAGCCAAGGAGGGGGAAGGACTGAAGCTTTCTTT. Protein product: CASSQGGGRTEAFF.